This T cell receptor (beta chain) stems from a study of T cell changes during pregnancy in multiple sclerosis. Libraries were prepared by immunoSEQ multiplex PCR; TCRdb keeps only in-frame clonotypes and omits some of them. The sample holds roughly 100,000 clones, around 93% seen once. CDR3 size: 12 residues. CDR1 is MNHNS and CDR2 is SASEGT in the germline V gene. Trimming cost V 6 bases and J 6 bases, with 11 bases left between them. The sequence was collected from a female donor with multiple sclerosis, enrolled in a pregnancy study. Specimen: peripheral blood, collected after pregnancy. This chain links TRBV6-1 with TRBJ1-1; no reliable D call. This chain's CDR3 is CASRREVAEAFF. The CDR3 nucleotides read TGTGCCAGCAGGAGAGAGGTGGCTGAAGCTTTCTTT.